These 30 T cell receptor beta chains came from one sample sequenced in a study of cytomegalovirus exposure and HLA in healthy donors. Primers included in the PCR were 60 Vbeta and 13 Jbeta primers. TCRdb keeps only in-frame clones here, not all; method: immunoSEQ multiplex PCR. The data show under 250,000 clones, over 80% seen once. The sample consisted of PBMCs. The origin of the receptors is a boy aged 2 to 10 in good health and CMV-seronegative.

This chain uses TRBV7-9 with TRBJ2-2; weak D call: TRBD1 (6 bases). The length of the CDR3 is 16 residues. The ends were cut back, 3 bases at V and 2 bases at J, with 13 bases in the middle. Per germline, CDR1 SEHNR and CDR2 FQNEAQ (reference sequence). As DNA, the CDR3 is TGTGCCAGCAGCTTGAGGGCAGGGGAAAACACCGGGGAGCTGTTTTTT. Amino acid sequence: CASSLRAGENTGELFF. Full variable domain (outside the CDR3, taken from reference TRBV7-9 and TRBJ2-2): DTGVSQNPRHKITKRGQNVTFRCDPISEHNRLYWYRQTLGQGPEFLTYFQNEAQLEKSRLLSDRFSAERPKGSFSTLEIQRTEQGDSAMYLCASSLRAGENTGELFFGEGSRLTVL.

This clone was observed once. This sequence joins TRBV4-1 and TRBJ2-5; D remains unclear. The CDR3 covers 15 residues. V dropped 0 bases and J dropped 1 base, with 9 bases sitting between them. Germline values: CDR1 MGHRA, CDR2 YSYEKL. CDR3 residues: CASSQERRVQETQYF. The CDR3 DNA reads as TGCGCCAGCAGCCAAGAAAGGAGAGTCCAAGAGACCCAGTACTTC.

V and J are TRBV4-1 and TRBJ2-1; 7 bases line up with TRBD1. V was pared by 2 bases and J by 7 bases, with 8 bases of the junction left unmatched. The CDR3 is made up of 15 amino acids. Germline values: CDR1 MGHRA, CDR2 YSYEKL. In nucleotides, the CDR3 is TGCGCCAGCAGCCAACCTGACAGGGTTTGGAATGAGCAGTTCTTC. Encoded protein: CASSQPDRVWNEQFF.

The V gene is TRBV2, the J gene TRBJ2-7; 8 bases agree with TRBD2. V gave up 5 bases and J gave up 7 bases; unmatched junction bases: 10. Germline V gene data show CDR1 as SNHLY and CDR2 as FYNNEI. This CDR3 spans 14 amino acids. In DNA form, the CDR3 reads TGTGCCAGCAGTCGGGGACTAGTCCACCGTGAGCAGTACTTC. Protein product: CASSRGLVHREQYF.

The chain recombines TRBV15 with TRBJ2-3, with D perhaps matching TRBD1 (6 bases). The CDR3 runs 16 residues. V lost 1 base to trimming and J lost 3 bases, with 14 bases between them. Germline assignment: CDR1 LNHNV and CDR2 YYDKDF (reference sequence). The CDR3 protein is CATSRAGHFLTDTQYF. The CDR3 DNA reads TGTGCCACCAGCAGAGCGGGACATTTTCTAACAGATACGCAGTATTTT.

The chain carries TRBV30 and TRBJ1-2; possible D gene TRBD1, 5 bases. V was pared by 0 bases and J by 2 bases, with 13 bases between. CDR1 is GTSNPN, CDR2 SVGIG, per germline (reference sequence). The CDR3 extends over 15 amino acids. CDR3 in amino acids: CAWSVFQGANYGYTF. The CDR3 nucleotides are TGTGCCTGGAGTGTATTCCAGGGCGCCAACTATGGCTACACCTTC.

The chain recombines TRBV9 with TRBJ2-3, with 8 bases aligning to TRBD2. Unmatched junction bases numbered 4, after V lost 0 bases and J lost 1 base. The length of the CDR3 is 16 residues. Germline CDR1 and CDR2: SGDLS and YYNGEE. The CDR3 region is CASSVAAGGGTDTQYF. The CDR3, as DNA: TGTGCCAGCAGCGTAGCTGCCGGGGGGGGCACAGATACGCAGTATTTT.

The chain joins TRBV30 to TRBJ2-3; 8 bases agree with TRBD2. There are 13 residues in the CDR3. J lost 2 bases, V lost 3 bases, and 1 base had no gene match. Germline values: CDR1 GTSNPN, CDR2 SVGIG (reference sequence). The CDR3 protein is CAWSGRATDTQYF. The CDR3 bases are TGTGCCTGGAGCGGGAGGGCCACAGATACGCAGTATTTT.

Points on this clone: This CDR3 is also generated by other DNA sequences in the sample. This sequence joins TRBV19 and TRBJ1-2; 12 bases are a match to TRBD1. The CDR3 consists of 14 residues. V shed 3 bases and J 5 bases; nucleotides not matched to a gene: 1. Germline CDR1 reads LNHDA; CDR2 reads SQIVND (reference sequence). CDR3: CASSMGQGAYGYTF. In nucleotides, the CDR3 is TGTGCCAGTAGTATGGGACAGGGGGCTTATGGCTACACCTTC.

Only a few counts were recorded for this clone. The chain uses TRBV25-1 and TRBJ1-2; D might be TRBD1 (6 bases). CDR3 size: 14 residues. CDR1 MGHDK and CDR2 SYGVNS come from the germline V gene. V lost 1 base, J lost 3 bases, and 9 bases lay in between. The DNA for the CDR3 is TGTGCCAGCAGTGAATTAGGGGGGGACTATGGCTACACCTTC. Protein product: CASSELGGDYGYTF.

This clone appeared a single time. This chain connects TRBV18 to TRBJ2-7; 8 bases agree with TRBD1. The V and J ends lost 6 bases and 3 bases, in that order; junction bases with no gene match: 13. This CDR3 has 16 amino acids. The germline V gene has CDR1 KGHSH and CDR2 LQKENI. The CDR3 DNA reads TGTGCCAGCTCGATTCTGCCCGGACAGGGCGTCTACGAGCAGTACTTC. It is translated as CASSILPGQGVYEQYF.

This clone has more than one count but fewer than ten. The gene calls are TRBV19 and TRBJ1-2, with TRBD1 matching 7 bases. Germline V gene data show CDR1 as LNHDA and CDR2 as SQIVND (reference sequence). J gave up 8 bases and V 7 bases, and 7 bases lay outside the gene matches. The CDR3 is 12 amino acids. The CDR3: CASKGDSFGYTF. CDR3 DNA sequence: TGTGCCAGTAAGGGGGACAGTTTCGGCTACACCTTC. Filled out from reference TRBV19 and TRBJ1-2, the complete variable domain reads DGGITQSPKYLFRKEGQNVTLSCEQNLNHDAMYWYRQDPGQGLRLIYYSQIVNDFQKGDIAEGYSVSREKKESFPLTVTSAQKNPTAFYLCASKGDSFGYTFGSGTRLTVV.

V is TRBV6-1 and J is TRBJ2-1; D remains unclear. The CDR3 is 13 residues long. Germline CDR1 is MNHNS and CDR2 is SASEGT. The V and J ends lost 6 bases and 0 bases respectively, with 6 bases between them. In DNA form, the CDR3 reads TGTGCCAGCAGGATGAGCTCCTACAATGAGCAGTTCTTC. Translation: CASRMSSYNEQFF.

V usage is TRBV9 and J usage is TRBJ2-5; 7 bases are shared with TRBD1. V dropped 4 bases and J dropped 5; count of bases not matched to a gene: 14. The germline V gene encodes CDR1 SGDLS and CDR2 YYNGEE. The CDR3 contains 16 residues. The chain's CDR3 is CASSWGTVPMGETQYF. DNA of the CDR3: TGTGCCAGCAGCTGGGGGACAGTCCCAATGGGTGAGACCCAGTACTTC.

This clone is a singleton in its sample. The chain couples TRBV14 to TRBJ2-5; TRBD2 matches at 8 bases. There are 16 residues in the CDR3. Germline V CDR1 and CDR2: SGHDN, FVKESK. Trimming took 6 bases from V and 7 from J; bases not matched to a gene: 16. CDR3 region: CASSSTSGPLSGTQYF. CDR3 nucleotide sequence: TGTGCCAGCAGTAGTACTAGCGGCCCCCTATCCGGGACCCAGTACTTC. The full variable domain, completed using reference TRBV14 and TRBJ2-5, is EAGVTQFPSHSVIEKGQTVTLRCDPISGHDNLYWYRRVMGKEIKFLLHFVKESKQDESGMPNNRFLAERTGGTYSTLKVQPAELEDSGVYFCASSSTSGPLSGTQYFGPGTRLLVL.

The chain uses TRBV9 and TRBJ2-1, with 12 nucleotides matching TRBD2. Trimming at V came to 2 bases and at J to 4 bases, leaving 4 bases not matched to a gene. CDR1 and CDR2 from the germline V gene are SGDLS and YYNGEE. The CDR3 has 16 residues. CDR3 nucleotides: TGTGCCAGCAGCGTCTCTGGACTAGCGGGGTACAATGAGCAGTTCTTC. Translated: CASSVSGLAGYNEQFF.

This chain uses TRBV19 with TRBJ2-1; no firm D call. Trimming took 8 bases from V and 2 from J, leaving 10 bases between them. CDR3 length equals 13 residues. The germline CDR1 and CDR2 sequences are LNHDA and SQIVND (reference sequence). CDR3 loop: CASRSAAYNEQFF. The CDR3 region has the DNA TGTGCCAGTCGCTCGGCGGCCTACAATGAGCAGTTCTTC.

The chain links TRBV6-1 to TRBJ2-3; 8 bases match TRBD1. The junction had 6 bases not matched to a gene; V was cut back by 1 base and J by 9 bases. Germline CDR1 MNHNS, CDR2 SASEGT. This CDR3 contains 14 residues. This CDR3 reads CASSEGTGTMTQYF. CDR3 DNA: TGTGCCAGCAGTGAAGGGACAGGGACAATGACGCAGTATTTT.

The chain employs TRBV4-2 and TRBJ2-5; D ambiguous. The J call may not be correct, given that the DNA end is closer to TRBJ2-7. The CDR3 loop spans 13 amino acids. Germline V gives CDR1 LGHNA, CDR2 YNFKEQ. The chain's CDR3 is CASSQTGSYEQYF. The CDR3 DNA reads TGTGCCAGCAGCCAAACCGGGTCTTACGAGCAGTACTTC.

The chain combines TRBV7-3 with TRBJ1-3, with 8 bases fitting TRBD1. The V and J ends lost 3 bases and 2 bases, in that order; junction bases with no gene match: 6. Per germline, CDR1 SGHTA and CDR2 FQGTGA. The CDR3 totals 16 residues. In DNA, the CDR3 is TGTGCCAGCAGCTTGGTTGGACAGGGTGCTGGAAACACCATATATTTT. Encoded protein: CASSLVGQGAGNTIYF.

CDR3 amino acids: CASRTGGQTDTQYF. The CDR3 DNA reads TGTGCCAGCAGGACAGGGGGGCAAACAGATACGCAGTATTTT. The chain couples TRBV6-6 to TRBJ2-3; TRBD1 aligns across 9 bases. V lost 6 bases and J lost 3; bases outside the gene matches: 4. The CDR3 has 14 residues. Germline CDR1 MNHNY, CDR2 SVGAGI (reference sequence).

This chain links TRBV18 with TRBJ1-1; the D is unclear. The CDR3 is 12 residues long. Between the trimmed V and J ends, which lost 1 base and 3 bases, there was a span of 3 bases. Germline loops: CDR1 KGHSH, CDR2 LQKENI. In DNA, the CDR3 is TGTGCCAGCTCACCACTAGACACTGAAGCTTTCTTT. This codes for CASSPLDTEAFF.

The DNA of the CDR3 is TGCGCCAGCAGTGAGTCGACCCAGGGGTGGTACACTGAAGCTTTCTTT. This translates into CASSESTQGWYTEAFF. The chain links TRBV10-1 to TRBJ1-1, with a possible D match to TRBD1 (6 bases). This CDR3 spans 16 amino acids. Trimming removed 0 bases at V and 3 bases at J, with 14 bases between. Germline assignment: CDR1 WNHNN and CDR2 SYGVQD (reference sequence).

The chain joins TRBV7-9 to TRBJ2-7; D is possibly TRBD2 (5 bases). The CDR3 sequence is 15 residues long. Germline assignment: CDR1 SEHNR and CDR2 FQNEAQ (reference sequence). V lost 2 bases and J lost 5, with 16 bases in between. The CDR3 region is CASSLKSAGVHEQYF. The CDR3 nucleotides read TGTGCCAGCAGCTTAAAGTCGGCCGGGGTACACGAGCAGTACTTC. Together with reference TRBV7-9 and TRBJ2-7, the CDR3 gives the full variable domain: DTGVSQNPRHKITKRGQNVTFRCDPISEHNRLYWYRQTLGQGPEFLTYFQNEAQLEKSRLLSDRFSAERPKGSFSTLEIQRTEQGDSAMYLCASSLKSAGVHEQYFGPGTRLTVT.

About this clone: At the DNA level, this CDR3 is encoded by other sequences in the same sample as well. This chain joins TRBV9 and TRBJ2-3, with TRBD2 matching over 7 bases. This CDR3 region has 15 residues. V lost 0 bases and J lost 2; bases outside the gene matches: 3. Germline V gives CDR1 SGDLS, CDR2 YYNGEE. CDR3 protein: CASSVGAGDTDTQYF. The CDR3, as DNA: TGTGCCAGCAGCGTAGGGGCGGGGGACACAGATACGCAGTATTTT.

The CDR3 coding sequence is TGTGCCAGTAGTATTACGGGTTCTAACACCGGGGAGCTGTTTTTT. Amino acids: CASSITGSNTGELFF. V is TRBV19 and J is TRBJ2-2; D ambiguous. There are 15 residues in the CDR3. Germline V CDR1 and CDR2: LNHDA, SQIVND (reference sequence). The V end was cut by 3 bases, the J end by 2 bases, with 10 bases between.

Only a few counts were recorded for this clone. The genes are TRBV7-9 and TRBJ1-2; D is unclear. Trimming left V 1 base short and J 8 bases short, with 17 bases between. CDR3 length: 15 residues. Germline CDR1 SEHNR, CDR2 FQNEAQ (reference sequence). Written as DNA, the CDR3 is TGTGCCAGCAGCTTAGTAGTCAAGCGAGAGGGAGGCTACACCTTC. Protein product: CASSLVVKREGGYTF.

The chain joins TRBV7-6 to TRBJ1-1; 9 bases match TRBD1. Unmatched junction bases numbered 9, after V lost 1 base and J lost 3 bases. The CDR3 runs 17 residues. Looked up from germline, CDR1 is SGHVS and CDR2 is FNYEAQ. Here the CDR3 DNA reads TGTGCCAGCAGCTTAGGAAAACTCCGGGACAGGGACACTGAAGCTTTCTTT. Its protein product is CASSLGKLRDRDTEAFF. Full variable domain (outside the CDR3, taken from reference TRBV7-6 and TRBJ1-1): GAGVSQSPRYKVTKRGQDVALRCDPISGHVSLYWYRQALGQGPEFLTYFNYEAQQDKSGLPNDRFSAERPEGSISTLTIQRTEQRDSAMYRCASSLGKLRDRDTEAFFGQGTRLTVV.

This chain links TRBV5-4 with TRBJ2-7, with 12 positions matching TRBD2. Germline V gene sequence: CDR1 SGHNT, CDR2 YYREEE (reference sequence). J gave up 2 bases and V 3 bases, and 9 bases lay outside the gene matches. There are 17 residues in the CDR3. Written as DNA, the CDR3 is TGTGCCAGCAGCTCCCAACTAGCGGGGGGCCAAACCTACGAGCAGTACTTC. It codes for CASSSQLAGGQTYEQYF.

The chain carries TRBV6-1 and TRBJ2-7; 11 nucleotides align to TRBD2. J gave up 7 bases and V 3 bases, and 11 bases lay outside the gene matches. This CDR3 spans 16 amino acids. Germline loops: CDR1 MNHNS, CDR2 SASEGT. The CDR3 coding sequence is TGTGCCAGCAGTGACCGATTACTAGCGGGAGTGGATGAGCAGTACTTC. Its protein is CASSDRLLAGVDEQYF.